These T cell receptor beta chains were read from a single sample in a study of cytomegalovirus exposure and HLA in healthy donors. This table comes from immunoSEQ multiplex PCR, and its TCRdb copy is limited to in-frame clones, with some not included. The sample table sets out 130,000 or so clones. Sequencing was done on a sample of PBMCs. These receptors were taken from a woman aged 40 to 49 in good health and CMV-seronegative. Each CDR3 is given with its conserved first and last residue. Each record gives: D gene, J gene, V gene, CDR3 DNA, CDR3 protein. D genes are given only for firm matches.

d_gene: TRBD1
j_gene: TRBJ1-4
v_gene: TRBV5-6
CDR3nt: TGTGCCAGCAGCAGCCCGGGACAGGTTAATGAAAAACTGTTTTTT
CDR3aa: CASSSPGQVNEKLFF

d_gene: NA
j_gene: TRBJ1-5
v_gene: TRBV6-5
CDR3nt: TGTGCCAGCAGCGCAGGGAATAATAATCAGCCCCAGCATTTT
CDR3aa: CASSAGNNNQPQHF

d_gene: TRBD1
j_gene: TRBJ2-2
v_gene: TRBV9
CDR3nt: TGTGCCAGCAGCGTAGAGGGACAGGGACGGACCGGGGAGCTGTTTTTT
CDR3aa: CASSVEGQGRTGELFF

d_gene: NA
j_gene: TRBJ1-2
v_gene: TRBV6-5
CDR3nt: TGTGCCAGCACCCCCAGGGAACGCTATGGCTACACCTTC
CDR3aa: CASTPRERYGYTF

d_gene: NA
j_gene: TRBJ2-6
v_gene: TRBV28
CDR3nt: TGTGCCAGCGGGGGGACCGTACCTGGGGCCAACGTCCTGACTTTC
CDR3aa: CASGGTVPGANVLTF

d_gene: TRBD2
j_gene: TRBJ2-7
v_gene: TRBV18
CDR3nt: TGTGCCAGCTCACCCCTGGGAGGGGACGAGCAGTACTTC
CDR3aa: CASSPLGGDEQYF

d_gene: NA
j_gene: TRBJ2-1
v_gene: TRBV19
CDR3nt: TGTGCCAGTAGTATACCTAGTCGGGGATACAATGAGCAGTTCTTC
CDR3aa: CASSIPSRGYNEQFF

d_gene: TRBD1
j_gene: TRBJ2-4
v_gene: TRBV6-1
CDR3nt: TGTGCCAGCAGTGGACAGGGGGCGGACATTCAGTACTTC
CDR3aa: CASSGQGADIQYF

d_gene: NA
j_gene: TRBJ2-2
v_gene: TRBV5-1
CDR3nt: TGCGCCAGCAGCCCCGCCGGGATGGGGTTGAACACCGGGGAGCTGTTTTTT
CDR3aa: CASSPAGMGLNTGELFF

d_gene: NA
j_gene: TRBJ1-2
v_gene: TRBV6-1
CDR3nt: TGTGCCCTCCTTGCTTTTACCGACAGGGGCTACACCTTC
CDR3aa: CALLAFTDRGYTF

d_gene: TRBD2
j_gene: TRBJ2-5
v_gene: TRBV10-3
CDR3nt: TGTGCCATCCGGGGTAGCGGGGGCCTCGGGGTAGAGACCCAGTACTTC
CDR3aa: CAIRGSGGLGVETQYF

d_gene: TRBD2
j_gene: TRBJ2-3
v_gene: TRBV7-3
CDR3nt: TGTGCCAGCAGCAAGACTAGCGGGGGAAGCACAGATACGCAGTATTTT
CDR3aa: CASSKTSGGSTDTQYF

d_gene: TRBD1
j_gene: TRBJ1-1
v_gene: TRBV5-1
CDR3nt: TGCGCCAGCAGCGTGGGACAGGGGAGAGGAGACACTGAAGCTTTCTTT
CDR3aa: CASSVGQGRGDTEAFF

d_gene: NA
j_gene: TRBJ1-4
v_gene: TRBV6-5
CDR3nt: TGTGCCAGCAGCCCTGCGGGAAATGAAAAACTGTTTTTT
CDR3aa: CASSPAGNEKLFF

d_gene: NA
j_gene: TRBJ1-1
v_gene: TRBV28
CDR3nt: TGTGCCAGCAGTTTATTAGGGGTGGCAGCTTTCTTT
CDR3aa: CASSLLGVAAFF

d_gene: TRBD1
j_gene: TRBJ2-3
v_gene: TRBV18
CDR3nt: TGTGCCAGCTCACCCCTTCGGGCAGGGGGAAGCGATACGCAGTATTTT
CDR3aa: CASSPLRAGGSDTQYF

d_gene: TRBD1
j_gene: TRBJ1-1
v_gene: TRBV28
CDR3nt: TGTGCCAGCAGTAACACCCACAGGGGTCGGACTGAAGCTTTCTTT
CDR3aa: CASSNTHRGRTEAFF

d_gene: TRBD1
j_gene: TRBJ1-4
v_gene: TRBV7-8
CDR3nt: TGTGCCAGCAGCCTACAGGGGGCGGGTGAAAAACTGTTTTTT
CDR3aa: CASSLQGAGEKLFF